The rows below give T cell receptor beta chains drawn from one sample of a study of T-cell reconstitution after alpha-beta-depleted transplantation in children. TCRdb called the PCR reads again in MiXCR, with one record for every CDR3 protein. The table lists 700,000 to 850,000 distinct CDR3 sequences, approximately 15% of them singletons. The sequencing here drew on PBMCs, mostly from graft donor cells, taken 360 days after TCRalphabeta/CD19-depleted stem cell transplant. These receptor sequences come from a male patient between 10 and 17 years old who had a stem cell transplant for acute lymphoblastic leukemia, so the T cells may come from the graft donor. CDR3s include the opening cysteine and the closing phenylalanine or tryptophan. The D gene is left open where the match is weak. Only some rows state a clone size, as once, few, many or a class for expanded clones.

CDR3,DNA,V,J,D,size
CATHQETQYF,TGTGCCACCCACCAAGAGACCCAGTACTTC,TRBV25-1,TRBJ2-5,-,-
CASSYRAGIPGELFF,TGTGCCAGCAGTTACAGAGCGGGAATCCCCGGGGAGCTGTTTTTT,TRBV6-5,TRBJ2-2,TRBD2,few
CSARDSRLAGGEQFF,TGCAGTGCTAGAGATTCGCGGCTAGCGGGCGGAGAGCAGTTCTTC,TRBV20-1,TRBJ2-1,TRBD2,few
CAISEPNSYEQYF,TGTGCCATCAGTGAGCCGAATTCCTACGAGCAGTACTTC,TRBV10-3,TRBJ2-7,-,-
CATSDPGDPLNEQFF,TGTGCCACCAGTGACCCCGGGGACCCTCTCAATGAGCAGTTCTTC,TRBV24-1,TRBJ2-1,-,-
CASSSRRGELTDTQYF,TGTGCCAGCAGCTCGAGGAGGGGGGAACTCACAGATACGCAGTATTTT,TRBV4-2,TRBJ2-3,-,many
CSARSETLPRKDRTDTQYF,TGCAGTGCTAGGTCGGAGACCCTCCCCAGGAAAGACCGCACAGATACGCAGTATTTT,TRBV20-1,TRBJ2-3,-,-
CSVVTNEKLFF,TGCAGCGTTGTAACTAATGAAAAACTGTTTTTT,TRBV29-1,TRBJ1-4,-,many
CASSSAGRADNEQFF,TGTGCCAGCAGTTCCGCCGGGAGGGCCGACAATGAGCAGTTCTTC,TRBV27,TRBJ2-1,TRBD2,-
CASSLSSLAGGPANNEQFF,TGTGCCAGCAGCTTAAGTTCGCTAGCGGGAGGGCCAGCGAACAATGAGCAGTTCTTC,TRBV5-4,TRBJ2-1,TRBD2,-
CASSPGANTGELFF,TGTGCCAGCAGCCCCGGGGCCAACACCGGGGAGCTGTTTTTT,TRBV9,TRBJ2-2,-,many
CATSRVTRLDLTDTQYF,TGTGCCACCAGCAGAGTCACGAGACTAGACCTTACAGATACGCAGTATTTT,TRBV15,TRBJ2-3,-,-
CASSSSWFSTYF,TGTGCCAGCAGTTCCTCTTGGTTTAGCACGTACTTC,TRBV12-3/TRBV12-4,TRBJ2-7,-,few
CASSPRREGSSSEQFF,TGTGCCAGCTCACCAAGGCGGGAGGGGTCCAGCAGTGAGCAGTTCTTC,TRBV18,TRBJ2-1,TRBD2,few
CASSRLGSNEQFF,TGTGCCAGTAGTCGCCTCGGGTCCAATGAGCAGTTCTTC,TRBV19,TRBJ2-1,-,-
CASSQDLGGRETQYF,TGCGCCAGCAGCCAAGATTTAGGGGGGCGGGAGACCCAGTACTTC,TRBV4-1,TRBJ2-5,-,-
CASSLGTVLASYEQYF,TGTGCCAGCTCACTCGGGACAGTCCTGGCATCCTACGAGCAGTACTTC,TRBV18,TRBJ2-7,TRBD1,-
CASKTRSSYNEQFF,TGCGCCAGTAAAACTAGGAGCTCCTACAATGAGCAGTTCTTC,TRBV5-1,TRBJ2-1,-,many
CSAWTGLGYTF,TGCAGCGCCTGGACAGGCCTGGGCTACACCTTC,TRBV29-1,TRBJ1-2,TRBD1,-
CASSPDGAYNEQFF,TGTGCCAGCAGCCCAGACGGGGCCTACAATGAGCAGTTCTTC,TRBV12-3/TRBV12-4,TRBJ2-1,-,few
CASSLDRWTSGDQETQYF,TGTGCCAGCAGCTTAGATCGGTGGACTAGCGGGGACCAAGAGACCCAGTACTTC,TRBV11-2,TRBJ2-5,TRBD2,-
CASSLDQPNYGYTF,TGCGCCAGCAGCTTGGATCAGCCAAACTATGGCTACACCTTC,TRBV5-1,TRBJ1-2,-,few
CASNPRGFSSYNEQFF,TGCGCCAGCAACCCTAGGGGGTTCAGCTCCTACAATGAGCAGTTCTTC,TRBV5-1,TRBJ2-1,-,few
CASSEVRRPEQFF,TGTGCCAGCAGTGAAGTACGTCGCCCTGAGCAGTTCTTC,TRBV2,TRBJ2-1,-,-
CASSESQTVNNQPQHF,TGTGCCAGCAGTGAATCACAGACAGTCAACAATCAGCCCCAGCATTTT,TRBV25-1,TRBJ1-5,-,-
CASRTSGRKAYNEQFF,TGTGCCAGCAGGACTAGCGGGAGAAAAGCCTACAATGAGCAGTTCTTC,TRBV11-2,TRBJ2-1,TRBD2,-
CASSLAPVDYGYTF,TGCGCCAGCAGCTTGGCCCCAGTGGACTATGGCTACACCTTC,TRBV5-1,TRBJ1-2,-,few
CASKQGADYNEQFF,TGCGCCAGCAAACAGGGGGCGGACTACAATGAGCAGTTCTTC,TRBV5-1,TRBJ2-1,TRBD1,few
CASSYMWGGSGANVLTF,TGTGCCAGCAGTTATATGTGGGGTGGCTCTGGGGCCAACGTCCTGACTTTC,TRBV6-6,TRBJ2-6,-,once
CASSGGGQGPETQYF,TGTGCCAGCAGCGGAGGAGGACAGGGGCCAGAGACCCAGTACTTC,TRBV7-6,TRBJ2-5,TRBD1,few
CSAYPPLRVNTEAFF,TGCAGTGCGTATCCACCTCTAAGGGTGAACACTGAAGCTTTCTTT,TRBV20-1,TRBJ1-1,-,few
CASSKKQTPSYNEQFF,TGTGCCAGCAGCAAAAAGCAGACCCCCTCCTACAATGAGCAGTTCTTC,TRBV12-3/TRBV12-4,TRBJ2-1,-,few
CASSLGTREETQYF,TGTGCCAGCAGCCTCGGGACTAGGGAAGAGACCCAGTACTTC,TRBV7-1,TRBJ2-5,TRBD2,-
CSARPTTDTQYF,TGCAGTGCTAGACCAACCACAGATACGCAGTATTTT,TRBV20-1,TRBJ2-3,-,few
CASSEYSAGGPGYTF,TGTGCCAGCAGTGAATATTCGGCAGGGGGCCCGGGCTACACCTTC,TRBV25-1,TRBJ1-2,TRBD1,-
CASSPMGEQFF,TGTGCCAGCTCACCCATGGGGGAGCAGTTCTTC,TRBV18,TRBJ2-1,-,few
CASSGGVNTDTQYF,TGTGCCAGCTCCGGCGGGGTCAACACAGATACGCAGTATTTT,TRBV5-4,TRBJ2-3,-,-
CSDRTSGRSLDTQYF,TGCAGCGATAGGACTAGCGGGAGGTCTTTAGATACGCAGTATTTT,TRBV29-1,TRBJ2-3,TRBD2,once
CASSNRQESNEKLFF,TGTGCCAGCAGTAACAGACAGGAATCTAATGAAAAACTGTTTTTT,TRBV12-3/TRBV12-4,TRBJ1-4,-,few
CASGTGAVADTQYF,TGTGCCAGCGGTACGGGAGCGGTCGCAGATACGCAGTATTTT,TRBV7-3,TRBJ2-3,-,few
CSARDHLAAITYEQYF,TGCAGTGCTAGAGATCATCTAGCGGCTATCACCTACGAGCAGTACTTC,TRBV20-1,TRBJ2-7,TRBD2,-